The following is a T cell receptor beta chain sequence with its context. The antigen is undetermined. The V segment lost 4 bases and the J segment 4 bases; nucleotides outside the gene matches: 1. CDR3 length equals 13 residues. CDR1 SGHVS and CDR2 FQNEAQ come from the germline V gene. The data are from a study of beta chain features in type 1 diabetes. A heparinised blood draw that averaged approximately 120 mL was obtained once from each donor. The isolated RNA, all of it, was reverse transcribed, so expressed TCRB transcripts were what got sequenced. The table came from immunoSEQ multiplex PCR; TCRdb's copy has only in-frame clones and leaves some out. Here the sample spans 350,000 to 450,000 clones, around 12% being singletons. Overall study findings and caveats: All four CD4+ subsets from Type 1 diabetes patients carried moderately but significantly shorter TCRB CDR3s.

The chain carries TRBV7-8 and TRBJ1-5; 7 bases align to TRBD1. This clonotype originated in a woman younger than 30 with type 1 diabetes. Sequencing was carried out using naive CD4+ T cells from blood. CDR3 sequence (DNA): TGTGCCAGCAGCTCACAGGGGAATCAGCCCCAGCATTTT. It encodes CASSSQGNQPQHF.